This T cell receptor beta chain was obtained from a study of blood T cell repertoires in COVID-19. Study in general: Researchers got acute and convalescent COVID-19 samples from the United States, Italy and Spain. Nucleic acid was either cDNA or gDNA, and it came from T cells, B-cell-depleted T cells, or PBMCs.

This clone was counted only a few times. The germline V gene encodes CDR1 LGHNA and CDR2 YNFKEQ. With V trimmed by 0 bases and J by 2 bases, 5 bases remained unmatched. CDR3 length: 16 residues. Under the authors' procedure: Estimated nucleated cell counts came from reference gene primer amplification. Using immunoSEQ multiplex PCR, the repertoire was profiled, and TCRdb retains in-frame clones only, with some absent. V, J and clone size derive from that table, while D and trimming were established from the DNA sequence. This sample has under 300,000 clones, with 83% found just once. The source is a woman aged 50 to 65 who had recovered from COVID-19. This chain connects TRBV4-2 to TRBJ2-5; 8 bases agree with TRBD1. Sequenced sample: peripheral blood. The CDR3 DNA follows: TGTGCCAGCAGCCAAGATTTGCAGGGGGCACAAGAGACCCAGTACTTC. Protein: CASSQDLQGAQETQYF.